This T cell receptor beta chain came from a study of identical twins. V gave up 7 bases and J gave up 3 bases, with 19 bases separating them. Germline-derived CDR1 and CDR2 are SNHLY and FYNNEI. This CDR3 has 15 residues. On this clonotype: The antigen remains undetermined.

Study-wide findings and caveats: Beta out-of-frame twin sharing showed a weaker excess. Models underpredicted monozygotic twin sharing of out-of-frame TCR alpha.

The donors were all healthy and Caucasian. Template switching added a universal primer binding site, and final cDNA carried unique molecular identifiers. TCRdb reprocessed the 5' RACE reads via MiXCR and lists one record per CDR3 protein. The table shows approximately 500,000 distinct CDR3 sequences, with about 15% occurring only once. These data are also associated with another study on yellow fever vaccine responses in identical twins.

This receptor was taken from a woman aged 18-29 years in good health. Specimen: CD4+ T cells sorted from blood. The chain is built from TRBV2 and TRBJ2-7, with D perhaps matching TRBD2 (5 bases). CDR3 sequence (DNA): TGTGCCAGCACCAAGCGGCAGCTGGGGATCTACGAGCAGTACGTC. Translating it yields CASTKRQLGIYEQYV.